Below are 5 T cell receptor beta chains sequenced from a single sample in a study of blood T cell repertoires in COVID-19. The protocol was immunoSEQ multiplex PCR, while the TCRdb copy is restricted to in-frame clones and leaves out a portion. The data hold tens of thousands of clones, with around 80% observed a single time. Sequencing was done on a sample of peripheral blood. The receptors come from a human donor in a cohort sampled during active COVID-19.

The J gene is TRBJ1-6, the V gene TRBV14; D possibly corresponds to TRBD1 (5 bases). The germline gives CDR1 SGHDN, CDR2 FVKESK. Trimming shortened V by 3 bases and J by 7 bases, and 10 bases separated the two germline ends. This CDR3 region has 14 residues. The chain's CDR3 is CASSHRVRNSPLHF. The CDR3 DNA sequence: TGTGCCAGCAGCCACAGGGTTAGGAATTCACCCCTCCACTTT.

The chain couples TRBV6-5 to TRBJ2-4, with TRBD2 matching 7 bases. Germline lookup yields CDR1 MNHEY and CDR2 SVGAGI. CDR3 length equals 14 residues. With 5 bases clipped from V and 5 bases from J, the junction kept 6 bases outside the gene matches. The CDR3 coding sequence is TGTGCCAGCAGTACGAGGGACTATGAAAACATTCAGTACTTC. Translated, it gives CASSTRDYENIQYF.

This clone has a handful of counts. The chain couples TRBV30 to TRBJ2-4; the D gene could be TRBD1 or TRBD2 (5 bases each). V lost 5 bases and J 6 bases, leaving 14 bases between the germline ends. The CDR3 loop spans 13 amino acids. Germline loops: CDR1 GTSNPN, CDR2 SVGIG (reference sequence). The CDR3 nucleotides read TGTGCCTGGCGTGGGACCGCGGGAAACATTCAGTACTTC. Protein product: CAWRGTAGNIQYF.

The genes are TRBV3-1 (or the pseudogene TRBV3-2) and TRBJ2-7, with 7 nucleotides matching TRBD2. Trimming took 1 base from V and 9 from J; bases not matched to a gene: 9. Germline CDR1 is LGHDT and CDR2 is YNNKEL (reference sequence). The CDR3 has 14 amino acids. DNA for the CDR3: TGTGCCAGCAGCCAAGGATACAGCGGGGCCGGGCAGTACTTC. Its protein is CASSQGYSGAGQYF.

V and J are TRBV11-2 and TRBJ2-7, with 9 bases identical to TRBD2. Germline lookup yields CDR1 SGHAT and CDR2 FQNNGV. With V trimmed by 5 bases and J by 2 bases, 7 bases remained unmatched. The CDR3 length is 15 residues. CDR3 loop: CASSLILAGAYEQYF. The CDR3, as DNA: TGTGCCAGCAGCCTGATTTTAGCGGGGGCCTACGAGCAGTACTTC.